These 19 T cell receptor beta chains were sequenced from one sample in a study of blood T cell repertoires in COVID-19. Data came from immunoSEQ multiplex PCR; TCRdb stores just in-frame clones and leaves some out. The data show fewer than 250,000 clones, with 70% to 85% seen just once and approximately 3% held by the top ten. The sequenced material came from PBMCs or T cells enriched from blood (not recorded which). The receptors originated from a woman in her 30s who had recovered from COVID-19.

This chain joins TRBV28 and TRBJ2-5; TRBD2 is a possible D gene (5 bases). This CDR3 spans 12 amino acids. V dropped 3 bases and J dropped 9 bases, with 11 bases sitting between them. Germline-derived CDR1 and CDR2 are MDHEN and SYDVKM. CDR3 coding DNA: TGTGCCAGCAGTTTGAGCGGTGGGGCCCAGTACTTC. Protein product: CASSLSGGAQYF.

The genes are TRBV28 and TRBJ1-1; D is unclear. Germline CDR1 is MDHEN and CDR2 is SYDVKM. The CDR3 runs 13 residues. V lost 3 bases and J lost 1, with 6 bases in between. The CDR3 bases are TGTGCCAGCAGTTTCGCCAGGAACACTGAAGCTTTCTTT. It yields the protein CASSFARNTEAFF.

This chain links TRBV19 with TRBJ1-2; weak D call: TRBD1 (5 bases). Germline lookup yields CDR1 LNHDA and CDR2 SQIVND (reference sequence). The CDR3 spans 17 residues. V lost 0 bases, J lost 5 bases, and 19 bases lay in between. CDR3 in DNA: TGTGCCAGTAGTATAGACTTGCGGCAGGACACGAGATATGGCTACACCTTC. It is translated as CASSIDLRQDTRYGYTF.

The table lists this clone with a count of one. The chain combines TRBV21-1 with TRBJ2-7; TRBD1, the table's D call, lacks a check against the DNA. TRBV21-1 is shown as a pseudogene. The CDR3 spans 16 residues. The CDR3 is CASRRPGQGPSYEQYF. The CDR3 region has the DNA TGTGCCAGCAGAAGGCCGGGACAGGGGCCCTCCTACGAGCAGTACTTC.

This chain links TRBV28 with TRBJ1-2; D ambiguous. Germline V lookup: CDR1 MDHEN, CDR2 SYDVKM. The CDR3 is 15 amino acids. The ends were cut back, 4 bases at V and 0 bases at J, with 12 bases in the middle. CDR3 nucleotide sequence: TGTGCCAGCAGTTCGGAGGCCAGAGCTAACTATGGCTACACCTTC. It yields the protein CASSSEARANYGYTF.

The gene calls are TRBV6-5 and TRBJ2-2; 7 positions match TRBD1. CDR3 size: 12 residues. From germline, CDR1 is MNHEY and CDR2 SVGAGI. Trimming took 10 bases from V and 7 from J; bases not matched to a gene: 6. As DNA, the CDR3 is TGTGCCATTCACGGACAGGTCGGGGAGCTGTTTTTT. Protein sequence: CAIHGQVGELFF.

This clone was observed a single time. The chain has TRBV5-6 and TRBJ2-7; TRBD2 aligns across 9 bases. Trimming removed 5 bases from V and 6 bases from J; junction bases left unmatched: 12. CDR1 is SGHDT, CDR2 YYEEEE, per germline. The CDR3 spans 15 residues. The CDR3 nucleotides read TGTGCCAGCAGTCTTAAGGGACTAGCTGTAGGCGAGCAGTACTTC. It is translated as CASSLKGLAVGEQYF.

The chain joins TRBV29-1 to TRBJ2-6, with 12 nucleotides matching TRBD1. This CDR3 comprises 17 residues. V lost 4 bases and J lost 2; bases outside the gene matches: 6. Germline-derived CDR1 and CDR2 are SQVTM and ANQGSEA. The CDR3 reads CSVGVGTGGAGANVLTF. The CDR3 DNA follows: TGCAGCGTTGGGGTAGGGACAGGGGGCGCTGGGGCCAACGTCCTGACTTTC.

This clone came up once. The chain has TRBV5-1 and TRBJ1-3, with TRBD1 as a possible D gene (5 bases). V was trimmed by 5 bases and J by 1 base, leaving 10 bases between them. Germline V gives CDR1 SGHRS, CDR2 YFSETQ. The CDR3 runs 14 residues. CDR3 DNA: TGCGCCAGCAGTCCTACAGGATCTGGAAACACCATATATTTT. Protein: CASSPTGSGNTIYF.

Here the CDR3 reads CASNSDEEDGTEAFF. The CDR3 DNA reads TGCGCCAGCAATTCGGACGAGGAGGATGGCACTGAAGCTTTCTTT. The rearrangement uses TRBV5-1 and TRBJ1-1; D ambiguous. The germline CDR1 and CDR2 sequences are SGHRS and YFSETQ. The CDR3 loop spans 15 amino acids. Between the trimmed V and J ends, which lost 6 bases and 4 bases, there was a span of 19 bases. The full variable domain, completed using reference TRBV5-1 and TRBJ1-1, is KAGVTQTPRYLIKTRGQQVTLSCSPISGHRSVSWYQQTPGQGLQFLFEYFSETQRNKGNFPGRFSGRQFSNSRSEMNVSTLELGDSALYLCASNSDEEDGTEAFFGQGTRLTVV.

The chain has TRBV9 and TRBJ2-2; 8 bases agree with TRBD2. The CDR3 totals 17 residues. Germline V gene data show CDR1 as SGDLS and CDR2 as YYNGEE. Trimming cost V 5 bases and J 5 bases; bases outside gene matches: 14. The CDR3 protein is CASRPPGSGGLTGELFF. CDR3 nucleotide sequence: TGTGCCAGCAGACCTCCCGGAAGCGGGGGCTTGACCGGGGAGCTGTTTTTT.

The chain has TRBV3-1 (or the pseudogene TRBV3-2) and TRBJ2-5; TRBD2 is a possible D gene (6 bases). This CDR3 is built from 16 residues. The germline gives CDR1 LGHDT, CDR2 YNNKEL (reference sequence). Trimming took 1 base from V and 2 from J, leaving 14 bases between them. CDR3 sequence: CASSQVPGLIQETQYF. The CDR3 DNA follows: TGTGCCAGCAGCCAAGTACCGGGACTGATACAAGAGACCCAGTACTTC.

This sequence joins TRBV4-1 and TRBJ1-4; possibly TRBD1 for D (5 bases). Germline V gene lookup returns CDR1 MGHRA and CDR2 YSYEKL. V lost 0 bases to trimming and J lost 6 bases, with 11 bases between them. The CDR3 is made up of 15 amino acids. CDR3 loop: CASSQEWGVDEKLFF. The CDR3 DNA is TGCGCCAGCAGCCAAGAGTGGGGGGTGGATGAAAAACTGTTTTTT.

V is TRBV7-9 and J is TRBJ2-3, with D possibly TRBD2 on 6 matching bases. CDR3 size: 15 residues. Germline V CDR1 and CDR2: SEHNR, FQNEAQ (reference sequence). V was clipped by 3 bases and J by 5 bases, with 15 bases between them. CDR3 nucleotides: TGTGCCAGCAGCTTTTCCAGTAGCGGCGGAGATACGCAGTATTTT. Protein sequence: CASSFSSSGGDTQYF.

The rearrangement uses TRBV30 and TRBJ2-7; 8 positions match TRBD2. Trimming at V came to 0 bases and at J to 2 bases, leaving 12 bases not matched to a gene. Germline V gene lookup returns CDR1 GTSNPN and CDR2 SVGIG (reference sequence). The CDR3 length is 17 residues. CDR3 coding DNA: TGTGCCTGGAGTGTATCTAGGAGACTAGCGTCAACCTACGAGCAGTACTTC. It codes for CAWSVSRRLASTYEQYF.

The CDR3 DNA sequence: TGTGCCAGCTCACCAATCCAGGACTACTCTGGGGCCAACGTCCTGACTTTC. It translates to CASSPIQDYSGANVLTF. The chain has TRBV18 and TRBJ2-6, with a weak D call TRBD2 (6 bases). Trimming left V 2 bases short and J 0 bases short, with 11 bases between. Germline loops: CDR1 KGHSH, CDR2 LQKENI. This CDR3 is built from 17 residues.

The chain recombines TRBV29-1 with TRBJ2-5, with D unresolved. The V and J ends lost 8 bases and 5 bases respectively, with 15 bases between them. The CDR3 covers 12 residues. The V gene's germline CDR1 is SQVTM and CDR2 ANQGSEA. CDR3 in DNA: TGCAGCTTCAATCGTCTAGTTGAGACCCAGTACTTC. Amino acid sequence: CSFNRLVETQYF.

The CDR3 region is CASSLTPGQGAYEQYF. Here the CDR3 DNA reads TGTGCCAGCAGCCTAACTCCGGGACAGGGGGCTTACGAGCAGTACTTC. V and J are TRBV4-2 and TRBJ2-7; the match to TRBD1 covers 12 bases. CDR1 and CDR2 (germline): LGHNA, YNFKEQ. The CDR3 loop spans 16 amino acids. The V gene end was trimmed by 4 bases and the J gene end by 4 bases; junction bases not matched to a gene: 8.

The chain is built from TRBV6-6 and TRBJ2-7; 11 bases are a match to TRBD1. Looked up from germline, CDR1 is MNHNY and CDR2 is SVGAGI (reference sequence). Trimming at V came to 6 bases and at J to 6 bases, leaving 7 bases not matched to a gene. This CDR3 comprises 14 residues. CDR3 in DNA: TGTGCCAGCAGCCTTGGGACAGGGGGACGCGAGCAGTACGTC. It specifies CASSLGTGGREQYV.